This TCR beta chain originates from a study of blood T cell repertoires in COVID-19. Overall study: Acute-phase and convalescent COVID-19 samples originated in the United States, Italy and Spain.

Sequencing used immunoSEQ multiplex PCR; TCRdb keeps in-frame clones, though not all of them. The data hold fewer than 450,000 clones, with more than 75% observed a single time. Adults between about 18 and 95 years of age took part from about two dozen US areas. The CDR3 is 12 amino acids. The ends were cut back, 6 bases at V and 6 bases at J, with 9 bases in the middle. The sample comprised PBMCs or T cells enriched from blood (not recorded which). The source is a woman aged 18-30 years who had recovered from COVID-19. The chain recombines TRBV12-3 or TRBV12-4 with TRBJ1-5; D is uncertain. CDR3 protein: CASSQTIQPQHF. CDR3 DNA: TGTGCCAGCAGCCAAACAATTCAGCCCCAGCATTTT.